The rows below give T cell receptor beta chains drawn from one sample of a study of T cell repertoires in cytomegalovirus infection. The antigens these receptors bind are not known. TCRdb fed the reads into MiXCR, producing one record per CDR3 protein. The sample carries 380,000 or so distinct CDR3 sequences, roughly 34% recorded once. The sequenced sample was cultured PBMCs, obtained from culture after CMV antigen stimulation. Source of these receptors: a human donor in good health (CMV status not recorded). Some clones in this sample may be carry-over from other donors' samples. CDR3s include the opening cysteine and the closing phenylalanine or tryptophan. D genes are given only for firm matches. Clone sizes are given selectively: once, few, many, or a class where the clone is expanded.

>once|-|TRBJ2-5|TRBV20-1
CSAREGALQETQYF
TGCAGTGCTAGAGAAGGGGCCCTGCAAGAGACCCAGTACTTC
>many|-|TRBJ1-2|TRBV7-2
CASSLDTPTTGSSGYTF
TGTGCCAGCAGCTTAGACACCCCGACAACGGGGTCATCGGGCTACACCTTC
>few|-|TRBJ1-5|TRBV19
CASSENYSNQPQHF
TGTGCCAGTAGTGAGAATTATAGCAATCAGCCCCAGCATTTT
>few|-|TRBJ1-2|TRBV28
CASRPDRWSPDYGYTF
TGTGCCAGCAGACCCGACAGGTGGTCCCCGGACTATGGCTACACCTTC
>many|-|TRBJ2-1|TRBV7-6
CASWASWEDEQFF
TGCGCCAGTTGGGCGAGCTGGGAGGATGAGCAGTTCTTC
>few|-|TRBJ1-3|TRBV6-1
CASRQGFTGNTIYF
TGTGCCAGCAGACAGGGTTTCACTGGAAACACCATATATTTT
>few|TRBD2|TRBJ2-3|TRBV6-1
CASSQLAGYTDTQYF
TGTGCCAGCAGTCAGTTAGCGGGGTACACAGATACGCAGTATTTT
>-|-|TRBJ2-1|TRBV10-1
CASSTPEQFF
TGCGCCAGCAGTACCCCTGAGCAGTTCTTC
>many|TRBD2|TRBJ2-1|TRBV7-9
CASSQKLSGRIDYEQFF
TGTGCCAGCAGCCAAAAATTGAGCGGGAGAATTGACTATGAGCAGTTCTTC
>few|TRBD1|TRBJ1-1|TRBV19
CASSIYRGANTEAFF
TGTGCCAGTAGTATCTACAGGGGGGCCAACACTGAAGCTTTCTTT
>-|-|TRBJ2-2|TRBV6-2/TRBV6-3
CASRGTLLTGELFF
TGTGCCAGCAGGGGAACACTCCTCACCGGGGAGCTGTTTTTT
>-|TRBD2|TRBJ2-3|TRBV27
CASAQGLAGLQYF
TGTGCCAGCGCCCAGGGTCTAGCGGGGCTGCAGTATTTT
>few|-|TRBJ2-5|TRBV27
CASRWDGQETQYF
TGTGCCAGCAGATGGGACGGCCAAGAGACCCAGTACTTC
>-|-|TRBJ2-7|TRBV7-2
CASSFNPLGTEQYF
TGTGCCAGCAGCTTTAACCCCCTGGGAACCGAGCAGTACTTC
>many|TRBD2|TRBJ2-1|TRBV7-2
CASSSTSGNYNEQFF
TGTGCCAGCAGTTCGACTAGCGGGAACTACAATGAGCAGTTCTTC
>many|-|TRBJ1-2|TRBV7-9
CASSLPRAGYYGYTF
TGTGCCAGCAGCTTACCCAGGGCAGGGTACTATGGCTACACCTTC
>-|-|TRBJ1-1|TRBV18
CASSPGGRLGNTEAFF
TGTGCCAGCTCACCGGGGGGGAGGCTTGGCAACACTGAAGCTTTCTTT
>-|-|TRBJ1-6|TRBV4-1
CASSQEVREGLHF
TGCGCCAGCAGCCAAGAGGTCAGGGAAGGTCTCCACTTT
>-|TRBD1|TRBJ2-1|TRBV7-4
CASSYGRGIPNEQFF
TGTGCCAGCAGCTACGGCAGGGGGATCCCCAATGAGCAGTTCTTC
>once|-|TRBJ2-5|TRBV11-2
CASSLGLGMQETQYF
TGTGCCAGCAGCTTAGGTTTGGGGATGCAAGAGACCCAGTACTTC
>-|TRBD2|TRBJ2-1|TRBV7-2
CASSPQRGLADEQFF
TGTGCCAGCAGCCCACAGAGGGGACTAGCGGATGAGCAGTTCTTC
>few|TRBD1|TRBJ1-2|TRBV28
CASSRIGTGKGYTF
TGTGCCAGCAGCAGAATTGGGACAGGGAAGGGCTACACCTTC
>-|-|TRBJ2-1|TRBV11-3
CASSWGWGPNEQFF
TGTGCCAGCAGCTGGGGGTGGGGGCCTAATGAGCAGTTCTTC
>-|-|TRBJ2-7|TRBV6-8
CASSYSKDWGEQYF
TGTGCCAGCAGTTACTCGAAAGATTGGGGAGAGCAGTACTTC
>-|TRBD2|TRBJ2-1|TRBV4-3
CASSHAGGQVNEQFF
TGCGCCAGCAGCCATGCGGGAGGCCAGGTCAATGAGCAGTTCTTC
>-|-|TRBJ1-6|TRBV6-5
CASSYSWPSSPLHF
TGTGCCAGCAGTTACTCGTGGCCAAGTTCACCCCTCCACTTT
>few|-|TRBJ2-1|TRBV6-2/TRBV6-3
CASSYSGGSYNEQFF
TGTGCCAGCAGTTACTCAGGGGGCTCCTACAATGAGCAGTTCTTC
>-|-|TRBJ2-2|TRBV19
CASSIRLARWNTGELFF
TGTGCCAGTAGTATCCGACTGGCAAGGTGGAACACCGGGGAGCTGTTTTTT
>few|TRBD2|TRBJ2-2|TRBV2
CASSRSSGLTGELFF
TGTGCCAGCAGTAGGTCTAGCGGGCTCACCGGGGAGCTGTTTTTT
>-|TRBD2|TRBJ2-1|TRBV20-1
CSARFGASGTDHEQFF
TGCAGTGCTCGATTTGGGGCTAGCGGGACTGACCATGAGCAGTTCTTC
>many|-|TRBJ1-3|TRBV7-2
CASSLVGDGNTIYF
TGTGCCAGCAGCTTAGTTGGGGATGGAAACACCATATATTTT
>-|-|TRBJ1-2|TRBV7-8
CASSSRDLRGYTF
TGTGCCAGCAGCTCCCGGGACTTGAGAGGCTACACCTTC
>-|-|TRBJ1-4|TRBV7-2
CASRLGANEKLFF
TGTGCCAGCAGGCTAGGAGCTAATGAAAAACTGTTTTTT
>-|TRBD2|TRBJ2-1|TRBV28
CASSSRLANNGEQFF
TGTGCCAGCAGTTCCCGACTAGCGAATAACGGTGAGCAGTTCTTC
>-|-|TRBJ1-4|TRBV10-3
CAVQATNEKLFF
TGTGCCGTACAGGCAACTAATGAAAAACTGTTTTTT
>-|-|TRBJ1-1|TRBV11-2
CAGKQGSNGEAFF
TGTGCCGGAAAACAGGGCTCAAATGGTGAAGCTTTCTTT
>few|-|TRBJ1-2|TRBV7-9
CASSPSGQRPYGYTF
TGTGCCAGCAGCCCCTCAGGGCAACGACCCTATGGCTACACCTTC
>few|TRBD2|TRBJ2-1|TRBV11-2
CASSFTGLAGTTYNEQFF
TGTGCCAGCAGCTTTACGGGATTAGCGGGGACAACCTACAATGAGCAGTTCTTC
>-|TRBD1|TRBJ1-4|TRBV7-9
CASSFDRGGEKLFF
TGTGCCAGCAGCTTTGACAGGGGTGGCGAAAAACTGTTTTTT
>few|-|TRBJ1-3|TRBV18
CASSPDANSGNTIYF
TGTGCCAGCTCACCCGACGCCAACTCTGGAAACACCATATATTTT
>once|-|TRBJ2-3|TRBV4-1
CAVGPTDTQYF
TGCGCCGTAGGGCCCACAGATACGCAGTATTTT
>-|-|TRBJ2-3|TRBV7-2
CASSLIVQGPDTQYF
TGTGCCAGCAGCTTAATTGTTCAGGGCCCAGATACGCAGTATTTT
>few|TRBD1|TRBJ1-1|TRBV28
CASSPRDRGPNTEAFF
TGTGCCAGCAGTCCCCGGGACAGGGGGCCGAACACTGAAGCTTTCTTT
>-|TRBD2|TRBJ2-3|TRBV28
CASSSSRTSGSTDTQYF
TGTGCCAGCAGTTCTTCCCGGACTAGCGGGAGCACAGATACGCAGTATTTT
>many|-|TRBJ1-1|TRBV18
CASSPQDDTEAFF
TGTGCCAGCTCACCTCAGGACGACACTGAAGCTTTCTTT
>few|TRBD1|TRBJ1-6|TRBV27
CASSLSRRTGQYSPLHF
TGTGCCAGCAGTTTATCGAGGCGGACAGGCCAGTATTCACCCCTCCACTTT
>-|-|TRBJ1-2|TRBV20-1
CSARAQWNYGYTF
TGCAGTGCTAGGGCACAGTGGAACTATGGCTACACCTTC
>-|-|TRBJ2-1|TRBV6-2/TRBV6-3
CASSYWAGSYNEQFF
TGTGCCAGCAGTTACTGGGCAGGCTCCTACAATGAGCAGTTCTTC
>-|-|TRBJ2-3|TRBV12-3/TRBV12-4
CASSLGHGSRSTDTQYF
TGTGCCAGCAGTTTAGGGCACGGGAGTAGAAGCACAGATACGCAGTATTTT
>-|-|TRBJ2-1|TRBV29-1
CSVGTARENEQFF
TGCAGCGTTGGAACGGCACGCGAAAATGAGCAGTTCTTC
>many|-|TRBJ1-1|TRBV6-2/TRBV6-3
CASSYSTEAFF
TGTGCCAGCAGTTACAGCACTGAAGCTTTCTTT
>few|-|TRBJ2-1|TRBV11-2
CASSPLGSIRNSYNEQFF
TGTGCCAGCAGCCCTTTGGGAAGTATACGGAACTCCTACAATGAGCAGTTCTTC
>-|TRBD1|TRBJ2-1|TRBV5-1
CASSLGTANEQFF
TGCGCCAGCAGCCTCGGGACAGCAAATGAGCAGTTCTTC
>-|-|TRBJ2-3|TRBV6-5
CASSYFGAPSDTQYF
TGTGCCAGCAGTTATTTCGGCGCTCCCTCGGATACGCAGTATTTT
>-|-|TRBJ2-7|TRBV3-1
CASSHTSYEQYF
TGTGCCAGCAGCCATACTAGCTACGAGCAGTACTTC